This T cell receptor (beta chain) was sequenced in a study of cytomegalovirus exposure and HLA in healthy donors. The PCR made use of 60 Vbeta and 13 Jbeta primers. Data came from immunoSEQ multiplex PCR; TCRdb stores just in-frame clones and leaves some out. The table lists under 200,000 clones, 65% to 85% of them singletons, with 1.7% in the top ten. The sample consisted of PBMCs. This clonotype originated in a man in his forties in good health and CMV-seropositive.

The CDR3 loop reads CASSQDSGAFF. The CDR3 DNA sequence: TGTGCCAGCAGCCAAGATTCCGGGGCTTTCTTT. The chain joins TRBV4-2 to TRBJ1-1, with no clear D. Germline lookup yields CDR1 LGHNA and CDR2 YNFKEQ. This CDR3 comprises 11 residues. Deletions cut 0 bases from V and 11 bases from J, with 7 bases between.